Following are 16 T cell receptor beta chains from one sample sequenced in a study of read filtering for tumor transcriptome and immune sequencing. The library was built from roughly 400 ng RNA with molecular barcoded adaptors for alpha/delta and beta/gamma chains. A single record per CDR3 protein comes from TCRdb applying MiXCR to the reads. The sample yields 100,000 to 150,000 distinct CDR3 sequences, 13% seen once. Sequencing was performed on a population of CD138-negative cells sorted from bone marrow. All receptors derive from a donor at least 40 years old with multiple myeloma.

This chain connects TRBV20-1 to TRBJ2-3; D perhaps matches TRBD1 (5 bases). The CDR3 is 15 amino acids. Trimming shortened V by 4 bases and J by 0 bases, and 14 bases separated the two germline ends. The V gene's germline CDR1 is DFQATT and CDR2 SNEGSKA (reference sequence). Here the CDR3 DNA reads TGCAGTGCTACCCGGACAAGTACTAGCACAGATACGCAGTATTTT. Residues: CSATRTSTSTDTQYF.

This clonotype was observed a few times. The chain employs TRBV18 and TRBJ1-1, with D perhaps matching TRBD1 (6 bases). Germline V gene data show CDR1 as KGHSH and CDR2 as LQKENI. V lost 2 bases and J 8 bases, leaving 18 bases between the germline ends. The CDR3 contains 15 residues. CDR3 coding DNA: TGTGCCAGCTCACCATTACAGGGTCTTGAATGGGAAGCTTTCTTT. Encoded protein: CASSPLQGLEWEAFF.

The sample holds many counts of this clonotype. The chain uses TRBV4-1 and TRBJ1-2; no firm D call. The CDR3 has 12 amino acids. The ends were cut back, 3 bases at V and 1 base at J, with 3 bases in the middle. The V gene's germline CDR1 is MGHRA and CDR2 YSYEKL. The CDR3 region is CASSHLNYGYTF. CDR3 DNA: TGCGCCAGCAGCCATCTTAACTATGGCTACACCTTC.

This clonotype showed up many times. V is TRBV5-5 and J is TRBJ2-3; 9 bases match TRBD2. The V gene end was trimmed by 2 bases and the J gene end by 3 bases; junction bases not matched to a gene: 4. Germline V CDR1 and CDR2: SGHKS, YYEKEE (reference sequence). The CDR3 extends over 15 amino acids. CDR3 bases: TGTGCCAGCAGCTTTGCGGGAGGGCCAACAGATACGCAGTATTTT. This gives the protein CASSFAGGPTDTQYF.

This clonotype was observed many times. The chain is built from TRBV7-9 and TRBJ1-4; the D is unclear. V lost 2 bases and J lost 8, with 9 bases in between. Germline V gene data show CDR1 as SEHNR and CDR2 as FQNEAQ (reference sequence). The CDR3 loop spans 13 amino acids. DNA of the CDR3: TGTGCCAGCAGCTTATCGTTCAACGAAAAACTGTTTTTT. Its translation is CASSLSFNEKLFF.

This clonotype has at least ten counts. The V and J genes are TRBV18 and TRBJ1-2; D uncertain. Germline V gene lookup returns CDR1 KGHSH and CDR2 LQKENI. Trimming removed 6 bases at V and 4 bases at J, with 9 bases between. This CDR3 region has 12 residues. CDR3 region: CASSSGIYGYTF. CDR3 in DNA: TGTGCCAGCTCTTCCGGCATCTATGGCTACACCTTC.

The chain uses TRBV11-3 and TRBJ2-7; 10 bases map to TRBD2. Germline V gene sequence: CDR1 SGHNT, CDR2 YENEEA. J lost 2 bases, V lost 8 bases, and 15 bases had no gene match. The CDR3 covers 17 residues. This chain's CDR3 is CASRRLAGDDTTYEQYF. Written as DNA, the CDR3 is TGTGCCAGCCGTCGGCTAGCGGGAGACGATACTACCTACGAGCAGTACTTC.

This clonotype was counted many times. The chain has TRBV6-1 and TRBJ1-1; the match to TRBD1 covers 7 bases. CDR3 length: 14 amino acids. J gave up 4 bases and V 5 bases, and 7 bases lay outside the gene matches. In germline, CDR1 is MNHNS, CDR2 SASEGT. The CDR3 here is CASSSRDRFTEAFF. CDR3 nucleotide sequence: TGTGCCAGCAGTTCCCGGGACAGATTCACTGAAGCTTTCTTT.

This clonotype has more than one count but fewer than ten. The chain is built from TRBV12-3 or TRBV12-4 and TRBJ2-1; no clear D. The CDR3 runs to 11 residues. Trimming took off 5 bases at V and 8 bases at J, with 7 bases between the two ends. CDR3 bases: TGTGCCAGCAGTCCTAGGGATGAGCAGTTCTTC. Protein sequence: CASSPRDEQFF.

Concerning this clonotype itself: At one end, the junction sequence differs from germline, possibly due to a read error. CDR3 DNA sequence: TGTGTCAGCAGTCGGGTAGCGGCCCAAGAGACCCAGTACTTC. It is translated as CVSSRVAAQETQYF. The rearrangement joins TRBV6-1 to TRBJ2-5, with D tentatively TRBD2 (6 bases). This CDR3 contains 14 residues. CDR1 and CDR2 from the germline V gene are MNHNS and SASEGT.

In its sample, this clonotype was seen many times. The chain couples TRBV20-1 to TRBJ2-3; no firm D call. V lost 2 bases, J lost 5 bases, and 5 bases lay in between. Germline CDR1 reads DFQATT; CDR2 reads SNEGSKA (reference sequence). CDR3 length equals 11 residues. CDR3 amino acids: CSARNGDTQYF. The CDR3 nucleotides are TGCAGTGCTAGAAATGGAGATACGCAGTATTTT.

As for this clonotype: This may stem from a read error, because a much larger clone lies one nucleotide away. The chain recombines TRBV5-1 with TRBJ2-7, with D perhaps assigned TRBD1 or TRBD2 (5 bases each). This CDR3 spans 14 amino acids. Germline assignment: CDR1 SGHRS and CDR2 YFSETQ. DNA of the CDR3: TGCGCCAGCAGCACAGAAGAGGGACGTACCGAGCAGTGCTTC. Translated, it gives CASSTEEGRTEQCF.

At least ten counts were recorded for this clonotype. The V and J genes are TRBV29-1 and TRBJ2-3; the match to TRBD2 covers 13 bases. The CDR3 is made up of 14 amino acids. V lost 5 bases, J lost 10 bases, and 9 bases stayed unmatched. The germline CDR1 and CDR2 sequences are SQVTM and ANQGSEA. The CDR3 spells CSVRTSGSPRSQYF. The CDR3 DNA sequence: TGCAGCGTTCGGACTAGCGGGAGCCCCCGATCGCAGTATTTT.

This clonotype was detected many times. CDR3 sequence (DNA): TGTGCCAGCAGTCCCGGGACAGGGGTGTTCGATGAGCAGTTCTTC. Encoded protein: CASSPGTGVFDEQFF. The rearrangement links TRBV27 to TRBJ2-1, with 10 bases lining up with TRBD1. Germline-derived CDR1 and CDR2 are MNHEY and SMNVEV (reference sequence). This CDR3 is built from 15 residues. V lost 5 bases and J lost 8; bases outside the gene matches: 9.

This clonotype has just a few counts. The chain combines TRBV7-8 with TRBJ1-3, with no clear D. The CDR3 spans 16 residues. V lost 5 bases, J lost 0 bases, and 14 bases lay in between. CDR1 SGHVS and CDR2 FQNEAQ come from the germline V gene. CDR3 coding DNA: TGTGCCAGCAGCGAACCGACGGGCAGCTCTGGAAACACCATATATTTT. This gives the protein CASSEPTGSSGNTIYF.

In this sample, this clonotype turned up many times. The chain has TRBV6-6 and TRBJ1-1; TRBD1 matches 7 bases. The CDR3 covers 16 residues. CDR1 and CDR2 (germline): MNHNY, SVGAGI (reference sequence). V shed 0 bases, J shed 0 bases, and the junction held 4 bases outside the gene matches. CDR3 protein: CASSYSPGQVNTEAFF. The CDR3 nucleotides are TGTGCCAGCAGTTACTCGCCCGGACAGGTGAACACTGAAGCTTTCTTT.